The next 20 T cell receptor beta chains were all read from a single sample in a study of blood T cell repertoires in COVID-19. Assay: immunoSEQ multiplex PCR; the TCRdb copy retains only in-frame clones and omits some. The sample yields around 380,000 clones, about 87% seen once. Material for sequencing was PBMCs or T cells enriched from blood (not recorded which). These receptor sequences come from a man under 40 who had recovered from COVID-19.

The chain combines TRBV28 with TRBJ1-2; 7 bases fit TRBD1. V gave up 6 bases and J gave up 7 bases; unmatched junction bases: 17. This CDR3 is 16 amino acids long. Germline CDR1 is MDHEN and CDR2 is SYDVKM. CDR3 amino acids: CASRLGTARNSGGYTF. The CDR3 region has the DNA TGTGCCAGCAGACTCGGGACAGCACGCAATTCAGGTGGCTACACCTTC.

This sequence joins TRBV14 and TRBJ1-1; D may be TRBD1 (5 bases). Germline lookup yields CDR1 SGHDN and CDR2 FVKESK. The CDR3 covers 16 residues. Trimming left V 4 bases short and J 4 bases short, with 19 bases between. Here the CDR3 reads CASSPPTSLGGTEAFF. The CDR3 DNA is TGTGCCAGCAGCCCCCCGACGTCCCTGGGGGGCACTGAAGCTTTCTTT.

This chain uses TRBV5-6 with TRBJ2-2, with TRBD2 matching over 9 bases. The CDR3 consists of 16 residues. Trimming at V came to 2 bases and at J to 5 bases, leaving 7 bases not matched to a gene. Germline V lookup: CDR1 SGHDT, CDR2 YYEEEE. The CDR3 DNA follows: TGTGCCAGCAGCTTACCGGGACTAGCTAAGACCGGGGAGCTGTTTTTT. Translation gives CASSLPGLAKTGELFF. The variable domain in full, completed from reference TRBV5-6 and TRBJ2-2, reads DAGVTQSPTHLIKTRGQQVTLRCSPKSGHDTVSWYQQALGQGPQFIFQYYEEEERQRGNFPDRFSGHQFPNYSSELNVNALLLGDSALYLCASSLPGLAKTGELFFGEGSRLTVL.

Worth noting for this clone: This same CDR3 is encoded by further DNA sequences in the sample. The chain combines TRBV3-1 (or the pseudogene TRBV3-2) with TRBJ1-6; 7 bases are shared with TRBD1. The ends lost 1 base at V and 7 bases at J; junction bases unmatched: 4. CDR3 length: 15 residues. Germline-derived CDR1 and CDR2 are LGHDT and YNNKEL (reference sequence). The CDR3 nucleotides read TGTGCCAGCAGCCAAGGCACAGGGGTCAATTCACCCCTCCACTTT. It encodes CASSQGTGVNSPLHF.

V and J are TRBV7-2 and TRBJ1-2; 10 nucleotides match TRBD1. V was pared by 1 base and J by 6 bases, with 11 bases of the junction left unmatched. Germline V gene sequence: CDR1 SGHTA, CDR2 FQGNSA. This CDR3 has 17 residues. The DNA of the CDR3 is TGTGCCAGCAGCTTAGGGTCGTCCGGGACAGGGGAAAATGGCTACACCTTC. Translating gives CASSLGSSGTGENGYTF.

This clone was counted a few times. The chain couples TRBV7-2 to TRBJ1-1, with D uncertain. Between the trimmed V and J ends, which lost 1 base and 7 bases, there was a span of 10 bases. This CDR3 spans 13 amino acids. Germline V CDR1 and CDR2: SGHTA, FQGNSA. The DNA for the CDR3 is TGTGCCAGCAGCTTAGTGTCGGGTTTTGAAGCTTTCTTT. Translating it yields CASSLVSGFEAFF.

The rearrangement uses TRBV6-5 and TRBJ1-2; 10 bases agree with TRBD1. This CDR3 comprises 13 residues. Germline V gives CDR1 MNHEY, CDR2 SVGAGI. V lost 8 bases and J lost 4; bases outside the gene matches: 4. CDR3 in amino acids: CASGDRGPYGYTF. The CDR3 region has the DNA TGTGCCAGCGGGGACAGGGGACCCTATGGCTACACCTTC.

The chain has TRBV5-3 and TRBJ2-3; 7 bases are a match to TRBD2. TRBV5-3 is recorded as an ORF, its role being uncertain. V gave up 0 bases and J gave up 0 bases; unmatched junction bases: 4. This CDR3 comprises 16 residues. The CDR3 nucleotides are TGTGCCAGAAGCTTGGTTACTAGCGTTAGCACAGATACGCAGTATTTT. This sequence encodes CARSLVTSVSTDTQYF.

CDR3 bases: TGTGCCAGCAGTGAATCAGGCAACAATCAGCCCCAGCATTTT. Residues: CASSESGNNQPQHF. The V gene is TRBV6-1, the J gene TRBJ1-5; D is unresolved. The CDR3 spans 14 residues. Looked up from germline, CDR1 is MNHNS and CDR2 is SASEGT. The V end was cut by 2 bases, the J end by 3 bases, with 8 bases between.

The chain uses TRBV24-1 and TRBJ1-2, with 7 bases identical to TRBD1. V lost 9 bases to trimming and J lost 8 bases; unmatched junction nucleotides: 11. The CDR3 extends over 13 amino acids. Germline-derived CDR1 and CDR2 are KGHDR and SFDVKD. The CDR3 bases are TGTGCCACCGCGGACAGGTCCTTCGGGGGCTACACCTTC. Protein product: CATADRSFGGYTF.

The J gene is TRBJ2-7, the V gene TRBV29-1; a weak D match, TRBD2 (6 bases). CDR3 length: 13 residues. The germline gives CDR1 SQVTM, CDR2 ANQGSEA. Between the trimmed V and J ends, which lost 6 bases and 3 bases, there was a span of 15 bases. The DNA for the CDR3 is TGCAGCGTCGCCGGGACTTTCTTCTACGAGCAGTACTTC. Translating gives CSVAGTFFYEQYF.

V and J are TRBV19 and TRBJ1-1, with a weak D call TRBD1 (6 bases). CDR1 and CDR2 (germline): LNHDA, SQIVND (reference sequence). V lost 7 bases and J lost 11, with 23 bases in between. The CDR3 has 14 residues. CDR3 sequence (DNA): TGTGCCAGTAACAGCTTACAGGGTGGTGTGTTTGCTTTCTTT. The encoded protein is CASNSLQGGVFAFF.

This rearrangement joins TRBV7-9 to TRBJ2-7, with 14 bases fitting TRBD2. V shed 6 bases and J 7 bases; nucleotides not matched to a gene: 11. This CDR3 spans 16 amino acids. Germline V gene sequence: CDR1 SEHNR, CDR2 FQNEAQ (reference sequence). As DNA, the CDR3 is TGTGCCAGCAGTCTATCCGGGACTAGCGGGGGTAGTGAGCAGTACTTC. This codes for CASSLSGTSGGSEQYF.

The J gene is TRBJ1-6, the V gene TRBV19; D unclear. CDR1 is LNHDA, CDR2 SQIVND, per germline (reference sequence). CDR3 size: 14 residues. Deletions cut 3 bases from V and 9 bases from J, with 12 bases between. The CDR3 spells CASSMTVAVSPLHF. Here the CDR3 DNA reads TGTGCCAGTAGTATGACGGTCGCGGTTTCACCCCTCCACTTT.

The rearrangement links TRBV25-1 to TRBJ1-2; maybe TRBD1 (6 bases). Trimming stripped 3 bases from V and 2 bases from J, with 10 bases between. CDR1 is MGHDK and CDR2 is SYGVNS in the germline V gene. CDR3 size: 14 residues. The CDR3 protein is CASSEDRENYGYTF. The CDR3 bases are TGTGCCAGCAGTGAGGACAGAGAAAACTATGGCTACACCTTC.

The V call is TRBV4-3, the J call TRBJ1-6; D remains ambiguous. Deletions cut 4 bases from V and 12 bases from J, with 13 bases between. Germline V gene data show CDR1 as LGHNA and CDR2 as YSLEER. The CDR3 is 13 residues long. The CDR3 region is CASSPAGMGPLHF. The CDR3 DNA follows: TGCGCCAGCAGCCCCGCGGGTATGGGACCCCTCCACTTT.

This clone has only one observation. The chain uses TRBV6-5 and TRBJ2-1; 8 bases agree with TRBD2. This CDR3 is 15 amino acids long. The V gene end was trimmed by 0 bases and the J gene end by 9 bases; junction bases not matched to a gene: 7. Germline V lookup: CDR1 MNHEY, CDR2 SVGAGI. CDR3 sequence (DNA): TGTGCCAGCAGTTACTCGGTAGCGGGGTCGGGTGAGCAGTTCTTC. Its protein is CASSYSVAGSGEQFF.

The V gene is TRBV10-1, the J gene TRBJ1-1; TRBD1 might be the D (5 bases). The V and J ends lost 3 bases and 5 bases respectively, with 10 bases between them. The length of the CDR3 is 13 residues. From germline, CDR1 is WNHNN and CDR2 SYGVQD (reference sequence). CDR3 nucleotides: TGCGCCAGCAGTGATAATAAGGGGACTGAAGCTTTCTTT. This gives the protein CASSDNKGTEAFF.

The genes are TRBV19 and TRBJ1-2; D is possibly TRBD1 (6 bases). CDR1 is LNHDA and CDR2 is SQIVND in the germline V gene (reference sequence). The CDR3 covers 13 residues. The V end lost 1 base, the J end lost 6 bases, and 9 bases lay between the germline ends. The CDR3 sequence is CASSIARGNGYTF. The CDR3 DNA reads as TGTGCCAGTAGTATAGCCAGGGGTAATGGCTACACCTTC.

This chain uses TRBV4-2 with TRBJ1-1; possibly TRBD1 for D (5 bases). CDR3 length equals 14 residues. Germline V gene data show CDR1 as LGHNA and CDR2 as YNFKEQ. The ends were cut back, 3 bases at V and 11 bases at J, with 19 bases in the middle. CDR3 protein: CASSQPTQGLGAFF. DNA for the CDR3: TGTGCCAGCAGCCAGCCAACTCAGGGCCTGGGGGCTTTCTTT.